The T cell receptor beta chain described here comes from a study of cytomegalovirus exposure and HLA in healthy donors. Study information: A subsequent analysis reported that the 120 or so validation repertoires were produced on the same platform that had also been used for the roughly 670 first-cohort repertoires. Study-level points and caveats: Among the CMV-associated chains, a few were confirmed in vitro as specific for CMV antigens. Later, an analysis found that TCR clusters from the first cohort tended to co-occur in the 120 validation repertoires.

The assay was immunoSEQ multiplex PCR, and TCRdb's table has in-frame clones only and misses some. The profile covers about 150,000 clones, with 70% to 90% appearing a single time and roughly 1.9% taken by the ten largest. On this clone: Its matching antigen is unknown.

The source is a human donor in good health. The sample taken for sequencing was PBMCs.

Here the CDR3 DNA reads TGTGCCAGCAGTTACACCCTAGGAGGCTACGAGCAGTACTTC. The encoded protein is CASSYTLGGYEQYF. The chain is built from TRBV6-5 and TRBJ2-7; D perhaps matches TRBD2 (5 bases). Germline loops: CDR1 MNHEY, CDR2 SVGAGI. The CDR3 is 14 amino acids. Trimming took off 2 bases at V and 3 bases at J, with 11 bases between the two ends.